Sequencing of this T cell receptor beta chain was carried out in a study of cytotoxic CD8 clonotypes in ibrutinib-treated CLL. The CDR3 spans 13 residues. Per germline, CDR1 SGDLS and CDR2 YYNGEE. V was trimmed by 0 bases and J by 9 bases, leaving 10 bases between them. Measured with immunoSEQ multiplex PCR; TCRdb has only the in-frame clones, and not every one. The sample carries some 150,000 clones, approximately 81% recorded once. A note on this clone: What it recognizes is unknown.

Study results and caveats: Age-matched healthy donor levels were exceeded by baseline clonality, which tracked circulating CD8+ T-cell counts.

The clonotype originates from a human donor with chronic lymphocytic leukemia. The chain uses TRBV9 and TRBJ2-1; the D is unclear. The source material was PBMCs, sampled after 12 months of ibrutinib treatment. The CDR3 coding sequence is TGTGCCAGCAGCGTAGGAATGGTCGGTGAGCAGTTCTTC. It encodes CASSVGMVGEQFF.